These T cell receptor beta chains were read from a single sample in a study of control samples from healthy donors and cancer patients. Produced via immunoSEQ multiplex PCR; TCRdb's table is partial and in-frame only. Of over 45,000 clones listed, 89% were seen once; the top ten hold more than 1.5%. The sample was PBMCs. These receptors all stem from a middle-aged man with colorectal cancer. CDR3s include the opening cysteine and the closing phenylalanine or tryptophan. D genes are given only for firm matches. The listing skips clone size in some rows; elsewhere it reads once, few, many or a size class.

v_gene	j_gene	abundance	d_gene	CDR3aa	CDR3nt
TRBV12-3/TRBV12-4	TRBJ2-1	NA	NA	CASSLTDGNEQFF	TGTGCCAGCAGTTTAACTGACGGGAATGAGCAGTTCTTC
TRBV29-1	TRBJ1-5	NA	NA	CSVGGGAGQPQHF	TGCAGCGTTGGGGGAGGGGCAGGCCAGCCCCAGCATTTT
TRBV14	TRBJ1-1	NA	NA	CASSQLGTYNTEAFF	TGTGCCAGCAGCCAGTTAGGGACGTACAACACTGAAGCTTTCTTT
TRBV6-2/TRBV6-3	TRBJ2-1	once	TRBD2	CASSLAGARYNEQFF	TGTGCCAGCAGTTTAGCGGGAGCCAGGTACAATGAGCAGTTCTTC
TRBV18	TRBJ2-1	NA	TRBD2	CASSFENPTSGFEQFF	TGTGCCAGCTCATTTGAAAATCCAACTAGCGGGTTTGAGCAGTTCTTC
TRBV12-3/TRBV12-4	TRBJ2-7	NA	NA	CASSGYGMAEQYF	TGTGCCAGCAGCGGGTACGGTATGGCCGAGCAGTACTTC
TRBV30	TRBJ2-7	NA	NA	CAWSGMGRTKEQYF	TGTGCCTGGAGTGGGATGGGCCGTACTAAAGAGCAGTACTTC
TRBV12-3/TRBV12-4	TRBJ2-7	NA	NA	CASSLLGPYEQYF	TGTGCCAGCAGTTTGCTAGGGCCCTACGAGCAGTACTTC
TRBV7-8	TRBJ2-5	NA	NA	CASSSGLSRETQYF	TGTGCCAGCAGCTCGGGACTTTCTCGGGAGACCCAGTACTTC
TRBV4-3	TRBJ2-1	NA	TRBD2	CASSQSGNFRNEQFF	TGCGCCAGCAGCCAAAGCGGGAATTTTAGGAATGAGCAGTTCTTC
TRBV28	TRBJ2-7	once	TRBD2	CASSFGTSGRSPYEQYF	TGTGCCAGCAGTTTCGGGACTAGCGGGAGGTCACCCTACGAGCAGTACTTC
TRBV9	TRBJ2-1	NA	NA	CASSVVGTPYNEQFF	TGTGCCAGCAGCGTAGTCGGGACTCCCTACAATGAGCAGTTCTTC
TRBV5-1	TRBJ1-4	NA	NA	CATSFLGEGEKLFF	TGCGCCACCAGCTTCTTAGGGGAGGGCGAAAAACTGTTTTTT
TRBV19	TRBJ2-7	NA	TRBD1	CASSRTGANEQYF	TGTGCCAGTAGTCGGACAGGGGCGAACGAGCAGTACTTC
TRBV5-1	TRBJ1-1	once	TRBD1	CASSTFQGAGTEAFF	TGCGCCAGCAGCACGTTTCAGGGGGCTGGCACTGAAGCTTTCTTT
TRBV10-3	TRBJ2-7	NA	NA	CAISEMGEQYF	TGTGCCATCAGTGAGATGGGCGAGCAGTACTTC
TRBV3-1/TRBV3-2	TRBJ1-2	NA	NA	CASSPRIGGVYTF	TGTGCCAGCAGCCCCCGTATAGGGGGGGTCTACACCTTC